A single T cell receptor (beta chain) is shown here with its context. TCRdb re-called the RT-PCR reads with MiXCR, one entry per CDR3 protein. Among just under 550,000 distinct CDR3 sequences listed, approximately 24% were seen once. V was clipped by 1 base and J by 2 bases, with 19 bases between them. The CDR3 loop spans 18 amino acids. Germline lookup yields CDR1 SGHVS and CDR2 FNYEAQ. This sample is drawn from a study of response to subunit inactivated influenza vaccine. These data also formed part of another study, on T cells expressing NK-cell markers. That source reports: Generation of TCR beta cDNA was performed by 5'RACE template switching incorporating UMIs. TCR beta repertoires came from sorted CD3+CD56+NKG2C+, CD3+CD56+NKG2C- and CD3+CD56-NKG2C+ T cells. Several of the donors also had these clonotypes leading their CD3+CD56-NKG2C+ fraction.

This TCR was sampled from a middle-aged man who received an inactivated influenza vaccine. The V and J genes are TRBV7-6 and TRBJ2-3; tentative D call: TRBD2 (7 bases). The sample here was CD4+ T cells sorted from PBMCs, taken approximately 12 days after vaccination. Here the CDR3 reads CASSLVSLGGGLTDTQYF. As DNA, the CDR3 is TGTGCCAGCAGCTTAGTAAGCTTGGGCGGGGGCCTCACAGATACGCAGTATTTT.